These 16 T cell receptor beta chains share one sample of origin, sequenced in a study of shared clonotypes between healthy human individuals. Produced via immunoSEQ multiplex PCR; TCRdb's table is partial and in-frame only. The sample has about 1.5 million clones, 95% to 99% seen once. Sequencing was carried out using naive CD4+ T cells sorted from blood. Specified subset: CD45RA+ positively selected. All receptors come from a man aged 25-45 years in good health.

Concerning this clone itself: At one end the junction does not follow the germline gene, possibly because of a read error. V is TRBV18 and J is TRBJ1-4; weak D call: TRBD1 (6 bases). Per germline, CDR1 KGHSH and CDR2 LQKENI. There are 22 residues in the CDR3. The CDR3 DNA is TGTGCCAACTCACCGAAGGAGACAGGAGAATCATCTTCCGAGCAAACTAATGAAAAACTGTTTTTT. It is translated as CANSPKETGESSSEQTNEKLFF.

The CDR3 spells CASGRAAGELFF. CDR3 DNA sequence: TGCGCCAGTGGTAGGGCGGCCGGGGAGCTGTTTTTT. The V and J genes are TRBV10-1 and TRBJ2-2; D is unclear. V was cut by 9 bases and J by 6 bases, with 11 bases left in between. The V gene's germline CDR1 is WNHNN and CDR2 SYGVQD (reference sequence). The CDR3 is 12 residues long.

The genes are TRBV19 and TRBJ1-2, with D possibly TRBD1 on 5 matching bases. V lost 6 bases and J lost 9, with 20 bases in between. CDR3 length equals 14 residues. Germline assignment: CDR1 LNHDA and CDR2 SQIVND (reference sequence). The CDR3 bases are TGTGCCAGTAGCCCCCGGGGGTTGCCCTGGAGCTACACCTTC. It yields the protein CASSPRGLPWSYTF. Full variable domain (missing parts from reference TRBV19 and TRBJ1-2): DGGITQSPKYLFRKEGQNVTLSCEQNLNHDAMYWYRQDPGQGLRLIYYSQIVNDFQKGDIAEGYSVSREKKESFPLTVTSAQKNPTAFYLCASSPRGLPWSYTFGSGTRLTVV.

The chain recombines TRBV25-1 with TRBJ1-2; TRBD1 matches at 7 bases. V lost 1 base, J lost 5 bases, and 10 bases stayed unmatched. The CDR3 has 16 residues. Germline CDR1 MGHDK, CDR2 SYGVNS. The CDR3, as DNA: TGTGCCAGCAGTGAATGGGCCCAGGGGGGAGGATATGGCTACACCTTC. Its protein product is CASSEWAQGGGYGYTF.

The CDR3 sequence: CASSFEGAGVYEQYF. In DNA, the CDR3 is TGTGCCAGCAGCTTCGAGGGAGCGGGAGTCTACGAGCAGTACTTC. The V and J genes are TRBV11-3 and TRBJ2-7; 8 positions agree with TRBD2. The CDR3 covers 15 residues. Trimming took 3 bases from V and 3 from J; bases not matched to a gene: 7. CDR1 SGHNT and CDR2 YENEEA come from the germline V gene.

CDR3 protein: CSVPLSGIKNEQFF. The CDR3 region has the DNA TGCAGCGTGCCCCTTAGTGGGATAAAGAATGAGCAGTTCTTC. The rearrangement links TRBV29-1 to TRBJ2-1; D ambiguous. V was clipped by 6 bases and J by 7 bases, with 19 bases between them. The CDR3 runs to 14 residues. Germline values: CDR1 SQVTM, CDR2 ANQGSEA.

The chain has TRBV30 and TRBJ2-3; 7 nucleotides agree with TRBD2. This CDR3 spans 15 amino acids. The V segment lost 5 bases and the J segment 1 base; nucleotides outside the gene matches: 9. Germline V CDR1 and CDR2: GTSNPN, SVGIG (reference sequence). The CDR3 here is CAWGEGLSGTDTQYF. The CDR3 coding sequence is TGTGCCTGGGGGGAGGGCTTGTCGGGCACAGATACGCAGTATTTT. The variable domain in full, completed from reference TRBV30 and TRBJ2-3, reads SQTIHQWPATLVQPVGSPLSLECTVEGTSNPNLYWYRQAAGRGLQLLFYSVGIGQISSEVPQNLSASRPQDRQFILSSKKLLLSDSGFYLCAWGEGLSGTDTQYFGPGTRLTVL.

The rearrangement links TRBV7-9 to TRBJ2-6, with D perhaps matching TRBD1 or TRBD2 (5 bases each). Germline V gives CDR1 SEHNR, CDR2 FQNEAQ (reference sequence). Deletions cut 11 bases from V and 0 bases from J, with 17 bases between. CDR3 length equals 16 residues. CDR3 in amino acids: CACDRDLSSGANVLTF. DNA of the CDR3: TGTGCCTGCGACCGGGACCTTAGCTCTGGGGCCAACGTCCTGACTTTC. The full variable domain, completed using reference TRBV7-9 and TRBJ2-6, is DTGVSQNPRHKITKRGQNVTFRCDPISEHNRLYWYRQTLGQGPEFLTYFQNEAQLEKSRLLSDRFSAERPKGSFSTLEIQRTEQGDSAMYLCACDRDLSSGANVLTFGAGSRLTVL.

This clone was observed a single time. The chain employs TRBV7-3 and TRBJ2-1, with 7 bases aligning to TRBD1. The CDR3 has 13 amino acids. J lost 9 bases, V lost 6 bases, and 8 bases had no gene match. Germline V gene lookup returns CDR1 SGHTA and CDR2 FQGTGA. CDR3 protein: CASSPQQGTEQFF. DNA for the CDR3: TGTGCCAGCAGTCCTCAACAGGGGACTGAGCAGTTCTTC.

The rearrangement uses TRBV6-6 and TRBJ2-7; D might be TRBD2 (5 bases). Germline V gives CDR1 MNHNY, CDR2 SVGAGI (reference sequence). The V end was cut by 0 bases, the J end by 6 bases, with 12 bases between. This CDR3 comprises 14 residues. The CDR3 region is CASSYSSTGIEQYF. The CDR3 DNA is TGTGCCAGCAGTTACTCATCTACGGGAATCGAGCAGTACTTC.

The chain has TRBV15 and TRBJ2-1; 9 positions match TRBD2. V was clipped by 0 bases and J by 8 bases; unmatched bases: 8. The germline gives CDR1 LNHNV, CDR2 YYDKDF (reference sequence). This CDR3 spans 16 amino acids. The CDR3 is CATSRDQRGRAHEQFF. The CDR3 DNA reads as TGTGCCACCAGCAGAGATCAGCGCGGGAGGGCCCATGAGCAGTTCTTC.

About this clone itself: Other DNA sequences in this specimen translate into the identical CDR3. The V call is TRBV28, the J call TRBJ1-5; no clear D gene. The CDR3 totals 12 residues. Germline V CDR1 and CDR2: MDHEN, SYDVKM. V lost 2 bases to trimming and J lost 6 bases, with 5 bases between them. The CDR3 nucleotides are TGTGCCAGCAGTTTACGGTTTCAGCCCCAGCATTTT. This gives the protein CASSLRFQPQHF.

This sequence joins TRBV10-2 and TRBJ2-7, with a weak D call TRBD2 (5 bases). Trimming took 6 bases from V and 3 from J, leaving 15 bases between them. This CDR3 region has 14 residues. Germline CDR1 WSHSY, CDR2 SAAADI. In DNA, the CDR3 is TGCGCCAGCAGCCCGAAAAAAACTAGCTACGAGCAGTACTTC. This gives the protein CASSPKKTSYEQYF.

This chain joins TRBV4-3 and TRBJ2-2; D call uncertain. V gave up 0 bases and J gave up 5 bases, with 10 bases separating them. This CDR3 is built from 15 residues. The germline CDR1 and CDR2 sequences are LGHNA and YSLEER. The CDR3 here is CASSQDWGTTGELFF. In DNA form, the CDR3 reads TGCGCCAGCAGCCAAGATTGGGGAACGACCGGGGAGCTGTTTTTT.

V and J are TRBV29-1 and TRBJ2-3; 8 bases line up with TRBD2. Germline V CDR1 and CDR2: SQVTM, ANQGSEA. The CDR3 is 16 residues long. The junction had 6 bases not matched to a gene; V was cut back by 1 base and J by 0 bases. The CDR3 DNA reads TGCAGCGTTGAAGTTCCCACTAGCGGAAGCACAGATACGCAGTATTTT. Its protein product is CSVEVPTSGSTDTQYF.

V is TRBV11-2 and J is TRBJ1-2; TRBD1 matches 8 bases. The V and J ends lost 6 bases and 2 bases, in that order; junction bases with no gene match: 8. This CDR3 has 15 amino acids. Germline V lookup: CDR1 SGHAT, CDR2 FQNNGV. The CDR3 sequence is CASSPPWDRNYGYTF. The CDR3 DNA reads as TGTGCCAGCAGTCCTCCTTGGGACAGGAACTATGGCTACACCTTC.